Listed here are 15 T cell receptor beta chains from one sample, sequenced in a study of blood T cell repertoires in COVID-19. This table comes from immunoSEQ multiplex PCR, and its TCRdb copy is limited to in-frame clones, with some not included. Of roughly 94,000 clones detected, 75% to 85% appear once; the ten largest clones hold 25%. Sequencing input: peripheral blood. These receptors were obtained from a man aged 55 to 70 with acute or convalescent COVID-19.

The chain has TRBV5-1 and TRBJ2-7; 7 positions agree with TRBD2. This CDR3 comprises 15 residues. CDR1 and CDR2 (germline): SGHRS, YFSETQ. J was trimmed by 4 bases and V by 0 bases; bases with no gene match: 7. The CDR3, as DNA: TGCGCCAGCAGCTTGGCCCCGGGGGGAATTTACGAGCAGTACGTC. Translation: CASSLAPGGIYEQYV.

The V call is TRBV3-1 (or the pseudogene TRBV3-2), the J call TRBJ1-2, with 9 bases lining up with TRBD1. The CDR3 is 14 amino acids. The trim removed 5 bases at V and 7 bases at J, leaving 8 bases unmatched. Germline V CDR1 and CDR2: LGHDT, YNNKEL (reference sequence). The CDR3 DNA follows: TGTGCCAGCAGCAAAGTACAGGGGGCTGCTGGCTACACCTTC. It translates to CASSKVQGAAGYTF.

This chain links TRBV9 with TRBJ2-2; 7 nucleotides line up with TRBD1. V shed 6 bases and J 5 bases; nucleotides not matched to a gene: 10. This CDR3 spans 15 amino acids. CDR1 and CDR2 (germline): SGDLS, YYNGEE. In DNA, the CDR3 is TGTGCCAGCACAGAGGGGGCCCTGGGGACCGGGGAGCTGTTTTTT. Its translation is CASTEGALGTGELFF.

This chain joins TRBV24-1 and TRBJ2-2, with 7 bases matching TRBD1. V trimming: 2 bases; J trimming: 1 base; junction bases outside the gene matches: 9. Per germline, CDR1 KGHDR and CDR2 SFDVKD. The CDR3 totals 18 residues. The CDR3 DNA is TGTGCCACCAGTGATTCGCTTTTAAGGACAGGGAACACCGGGGAGCTGTTTTTT. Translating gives CATSDSLLRTGNTGELFF.

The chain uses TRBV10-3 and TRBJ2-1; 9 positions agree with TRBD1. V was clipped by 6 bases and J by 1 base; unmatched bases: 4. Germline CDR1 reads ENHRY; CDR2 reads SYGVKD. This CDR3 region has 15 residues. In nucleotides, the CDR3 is TGTGCCATCAGCGCTGACAGGGGGTCCTACAATGAGCAGTTCTTC. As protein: CAISADRGSYNEQFF.

The CDR3 loop is CASTDDSAGANVLTF. In DNA, the CDR3 is TGTGCCAGTACCGACGACAGTGCCGGGGCCAACGTCCTGACTTTC. The chain joins TRBV19 to TRBJ2-6, with D perhaps TRBD1 (5 bases). The CDR3 contains 15 residues. Germline-derived CDR1 and CDR2 are LNHDA and SQIVND (reference sequence). Between the trimmed V and J ends, which lost 7 bases and 4 bases, there was a span of 14 bases.

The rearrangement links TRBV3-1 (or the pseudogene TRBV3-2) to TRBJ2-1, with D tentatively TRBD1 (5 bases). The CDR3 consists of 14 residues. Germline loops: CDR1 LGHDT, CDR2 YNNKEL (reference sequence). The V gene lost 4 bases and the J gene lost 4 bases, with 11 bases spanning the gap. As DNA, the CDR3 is TGTGCCAGCAGCCTCCAAGGACATTACAATGAGCAGTTCTTC. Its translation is CASSLQGHYNEQFF.

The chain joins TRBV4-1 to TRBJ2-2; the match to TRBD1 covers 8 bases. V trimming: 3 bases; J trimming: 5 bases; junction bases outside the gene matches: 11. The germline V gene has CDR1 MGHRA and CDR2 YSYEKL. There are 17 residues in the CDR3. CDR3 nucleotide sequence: TGCGCCAGCAGCCATTTTCCGGGACAGGAAGCTACCGGGGAGCTGTTTTTT. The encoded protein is CASSHFPGQEATGELFF.

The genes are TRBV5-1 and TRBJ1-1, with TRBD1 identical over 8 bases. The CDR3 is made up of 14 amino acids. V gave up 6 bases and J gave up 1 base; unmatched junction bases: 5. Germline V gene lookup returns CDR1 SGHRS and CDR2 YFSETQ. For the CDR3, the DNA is TGCGCCAGCATGCCACAGGGGGGGAACACTGAAGCTTTCTTT. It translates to CASMPQGGNTEAFF.

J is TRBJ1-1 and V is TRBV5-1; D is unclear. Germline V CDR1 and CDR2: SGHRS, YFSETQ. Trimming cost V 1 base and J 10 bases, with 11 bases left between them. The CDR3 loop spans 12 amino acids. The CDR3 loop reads CASSLNGLGAFF. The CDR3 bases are TGCGCCAGCAGCTTGAACGGGTTGGGAGCTTTCTTT.

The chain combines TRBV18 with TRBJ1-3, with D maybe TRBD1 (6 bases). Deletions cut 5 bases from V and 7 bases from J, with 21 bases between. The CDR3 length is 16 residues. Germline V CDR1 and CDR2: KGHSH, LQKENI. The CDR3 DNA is TGTGCCAGCTCAACACAGGGAGAAAGCCTTGGCAACACCATATATTTT. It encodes CASSTQGESLGNTIYF.

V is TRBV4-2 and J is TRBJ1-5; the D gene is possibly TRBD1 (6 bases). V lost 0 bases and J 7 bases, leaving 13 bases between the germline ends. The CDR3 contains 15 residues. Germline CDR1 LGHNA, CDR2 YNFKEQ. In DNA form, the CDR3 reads TGTGCCAGCAGCCAAGATTTGGGGGGGCTCCAGCCCCAGCATTTT. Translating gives CASSQDLGGLQPQHF.

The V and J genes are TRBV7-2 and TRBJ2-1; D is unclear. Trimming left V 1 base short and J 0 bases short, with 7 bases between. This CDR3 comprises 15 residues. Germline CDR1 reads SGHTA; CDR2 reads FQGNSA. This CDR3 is CASSLVGDSYNEQFF. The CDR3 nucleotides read TGTGCCAGCAGCTTAGTCGGAGACTCCTACAATGAGCAGTTCTTC.

The CDR3 reads CASSPTFQGRSYNSPLHF. As DNA, the CDR3 is TGTGCCAGCAGCCCCACATTTCAGGGGCGCTCCTATAATTCACCCCTCCACTTT. This chain links TRBV11-2 with TRBJ1-6; the D gene is possibly TRBD1 (6 bases). The CDR3 spans 18 residues. Per the germline V gene, CDR1 is SGHAT and CDR2 is FQNNGV. V gave up 5 bases and J gave up 0 bases, with 17 bases separating them. Full variable domain (remainder filled in from reference TRBV11-2 and TRBJ1-6): EAGVAQSPRYKIIEKRQSVAFWCNPISGHATLYWYQQILGQGPKLLIQFQNNGVVDDSQLPKDRFSAERLKGVDSTLKIQPAKLEDSAVYLCASSPTFQGRSYNSPLHFGNGTRLTVT.

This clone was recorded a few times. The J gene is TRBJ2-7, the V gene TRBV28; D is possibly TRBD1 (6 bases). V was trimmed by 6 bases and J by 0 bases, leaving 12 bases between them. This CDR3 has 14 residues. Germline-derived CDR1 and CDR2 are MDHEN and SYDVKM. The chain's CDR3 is CASRSGAFSYEQYV. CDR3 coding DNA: TGTGCCAGCAGGTCAGGGGCCTTCTCCTACGAGCAGTACGTC.